These T cell receptor beta chains were read from a single sample in a study of T cell clonotyping in hematopoietic cell transplantation. This table comes from immunoSEQ multiplex PCR, and its TCRdb copy is limited to in-frame clones, with some not included. The sample consists of 15,000 to 20,000 clones, around three quarters of them appearing once. Sample: peripheral blood mononuclear cells, taken before stem cell transplant. Receptors were obtained from a man aged 60 to 75 with acute myeloid leukemia. Some clones in this sample may be carry-over from other donors' samples. Each CDR3 is given with its conserved first and last residue. D genes are given only for firm matches. The listing skips clone size in some rows; elsewhere it reads once, few, many or a size class.

d_call	clone_size	v_call	j_call	cdr3_aa	cdr3_nt
NA	NA	TRBV19	TRBJ2-2	CASMDWTDLIWTGELFF	TGTGCCAGTATGGACTGGACAGATCTGATTTGGACCGGGGAGCTGTTTTTT
TRBD1	NA	TRBV4-1	TRBJ1-1	CASREGQGTLEAFF	TGCGCCAGCAGGGAAGGACAGGGTACCCTCGAAGCTTTCTTT
NA	NA	TRBV11-3	TRBJ2-5	CASSQPPGETQYF	TGTGCCAGCAGCCAACCACCCGGGGAGACCCAGTACTTC
NA	NA	TRBV19	TRBJ1-4	CASTHQTTDGKLFF	TGTGCCAGTACCCATCAAACCACAGATGGAAAACTGTTTTTT
TRBD2	NA	TRBV5-6	TRBJ2-1	CASSLVGGAGDNEQFF	TGTGCCAGCAGCTTGGTGGGGGGAGCGGGGGACAATGAGCAGTTCTTC
NA	NA	TRBV27	TRBJ1-1	CASSTVGGTEAFF	TGTGCCAGCAGCACTGTGGGGGGCACTGAAGCTTTCTTT
TRBD1	medium-sized	TRBV2	TRBJ1-2	CASSSTDRATGYTF	TGTGCCAGCAGTTCGACGGACAGGGCGACCGGCTACACCTTC
NA	NA	TRBV5-1	TRBJ2-7	CASSRSVGEAYEQYF	TGCGCCAGCAGCAGGTCGGTGGGGGAGGCCTACGAGCAGTACTTC
NA	NA	TRBV5-6	TRBJ2-6	CASSLGGAGANVLTF	TGTGCCAGCAGCTTGGGGGGGGCTGGGGCCAACGTCCTGACTTTC
NA	NA	TRBV11-2	TRBJ2-1	CASRDSRFSSYNEQFF	TGTGCCAGCAGGGACAGTCGGTTCAGCTCCTACAATGAGCAGTTCTTC
NA	NA	TRBV4-1	TRBJ1-3	CASSQGSGELSGNTIYF	TGCGCCAGCAGCCAAGGATCAGGGGAACTCTCTGGAAACACCATATATTTT
TRBD1	NA	TRBV9	TRBJ1-1	CASSVGQGNTEAFF	TGTGCCAGCAGCGTGGGACAGGGGAACACTGAAGCTTTCTTT
NA	NA	TRBV5-1	TRBJ1-2	CASSLEEEARIYGYTF	TGCGCCAGCAGCCTCGAAGAGGAGGCGCGGATCTATGGCTACACCTTC
NA	NA	TRBV4-3	TRBJ1-2	CASSQDLAAYYGYTF	TGCGCCAGCAGCCAAGATCTCGCAGCCTACTATGGCTACACCTTC
TRBD2	NA	TRBV9	TRBJ2-5	CASSVGRRLAGEGETQYF	TGTGCCAGCAGCGTAGGTCGGCGACTAGCGGGGGAGGGAGAGACCCAGTACTTC
NA	NA	TRBV5-4	TRBJ1-2	CASSLGRGASYGYTF	TGTGCCAGCAGCTTGGGGAGGGGCGCCAGCTATGGCTACACCTTC
TRBD2	NA	TRBV7-7	TRBJ2-5	CASSPEAAGGLQETQYF	TGTGCCAGCAGCCCTGAAGCGGCGGGGGGCCTTCAAGAGACCCAGTACTTC
NA	NA	TRBV7-2	TRBJ1-2	CASSPNGQDLYGYTF	TGTGCCAGCAGCCCCAATGGGCAGGACCTCTATGGCTACACCTTC
NA	NA	TRBV6-1	TRBJ1-1	CASSEAVLNTEAFF	TGTGCCAGCAGTGAAGCAGTGTTGAACACTGAAGCTTTCTTT
NA	NA	TRBV10-3	TRBJ2-2	CAISDPMVGATGELFF	TGTGCCATCAGTGACCCCATGGTTGGGGCGACCGGGGAGCTGTTTTTT
NA	NA	TRBV16	TRBJ2-7	CASSPTNAPGDQKQYF	TGTGCCAGCAGCCCCACTAACGCCCCGGGGGATCAAAAGCAGTACTTC
TRBD2	NA	TRBV9	TRBJ2-5	CASSTPGTSGGHQETQYF	TGTGCCAGCAGCACCCCCGGGACTAGCGGGGGGCATCAAGAGACCCAGTACTTC
NA	NA	TRBV5-6	TRBJ1-5	CASSSRDSNQPQHF	TGTGCCAGCAGCTCCCGTGATAGCAATCAGCCCCAGCATTTT
NA	NA	TRBV30	TRBJ2-2	CAWSVFGPGPAAGELFF	TGTGCCTGGAGTGTATTTGGCCCGGGGCCGGCGGCCGGGGAGCTGTTTTTT
NA	NA	TRBV5-1	TRBJ1-5	CASSLVPGVGQPQHF	TGCGCCAGCAGCTTGGTACCAGGGGTGGGTCAGCCCCAGCATTTT
NA	NA	TRBV5-1	TRBJ1-1	CASSFEGQGEAFF	TGCGCCAGCAGCTTTGAAGGGCAGGGTGAAGCTTTCTTT
TRBD2	NA	TRBV27	TRBJ2-2	CASSRLAKSTGELFF	TGTGCCAGCAGTCGACTAGCAAAATCCACCGGGGAGCTGTTTTTT
NA	NA	TRBV5-8	TRBJ1-5	CASSPPLGGNQPQHF	TGTGCCAGCAGCCCACCTCTTGGGGGCAATCAGCCCCAGCATTTT
TRBD1	NA	TRBV4-2	TRBJ2-7	CASSQEQFLPGGFSYEQYF	TGTGCCAGCAGCCAAGAACAATTTCTCCCAGGGGGCTTCTCCTACGAGCAGTACTTC
NA	NA	TRBV7-3	TRBJ2-7	CASSLGSGFGYEQYF	TGTGCCAGCAGCTTAGGCTCAGGGTTTGGCTACGAGCAGTACTTC
NA	NA	TRBV4-3	TRBJ2-1	CASSPSRSSYNEQFF	TGCGCCAGCAGCCCATCCAGGAGCTCCTACAATGAGCAGTTCTTC
NA	once	TRBV10-3	TRBJ1-3	CAISESDRQGRNTIYF	TGTGCCATCAGTGAGTCGGATCGGCAGGGTCGAAACACCATATATTTT
NA	NA	TRBV7-6	TRBJ1-5	CASSFRPGVINQPQHF	TGTGCCAGCAGCTTTAGACCCGGGGTTATTAATCAGCCCCAGCATTTT
TRBD1	NA	TRBV30	TRBJ2-3	CAWTQKEGAGDTQYF	TGTGCCTGGACCCAAAAAGAGGGGGCGGGAGATACGCAGTATTTT
NA	NA	TRBV7-2	TRBJ1-3	CASSSNRAAGNTIYF	TGTGCCAGCAGCTCAAACAGAGCAGCGGGAAACACCATATATTTT
NA	NA	TRBV12-5	TRBJ1-5	CASGFGARTNQPQHF	TGTGCTAGTGGTTTTGGGGCGCGGACCAATCAGCCCCAGCATTTT
TRBD2	NA	TRBV2	TRBJ2-1	CASSPGTSGRAYNEQFF	TGTGCCAGCAGTCCCGGGACTAGCGGGAGGGCCTACAATGAGCAGTTCTTC
NA	NA	TRBV5-6	TRBJ1-2	CASSLPPGPVYGYTF	TGTGCCAGCAGCTTGCCACCAGGACCGGTGTATGGCTACACCTTC
NA	once	TRBV20-1	TRBJ2-5	CSAIQKETQYF	TGCAGTGCTATCCAGAAAGAGACCCAGTACTTC
NA	few	TRBV29-1	TRBJ2-3	CSVGQGGSDTQYF	TGCAGCGTCGGACAGGGAGGGTCAGATACGCAGTATTTT
NA	NA	TRBV7-2	TRBJ2-7	CASGLTSSYEQYF	TGTGCCAGCGGTTTGACAAGCTCCTACGAGCAGTACTTC
TRBD1	few	TRBV11-2	TRBJ1-5	CASSKGQAHNQPQHF	TGTGCCAGCAGCAAAGGACAGGCGCACAATCAGCCCCAGCATTTT
NA	NA	TRBV9	TRBJ1-3	CASSPQEISGNTIYF	TGTGCCAGCAGCCCACAGGAGATCTCTGGAAACACCATATACTTT
NA	NA	TRBV5-6	TRBJ1-1	CASSLAAVNTEAFF	TGTGCCAGCAGCTTGGCCGCGGTGAACACTGAAGCTTTCTTT
NA	NA	TRBV7-6	TRBJ2-7	CASSLGVGEGEQYF	TGTGCCAGCAGCTTAGGGGTGGGAGAGGGGGAGCAGTACTTC
NA	NA	TRBV19	TRBJ2-5	CASSGLSETQYF	TGTGCCAGTAGCGGGTTATCAGAGACCCAGTACTTC
TRBD1	NA	TRBV5-1	TRBJ2-1	CASSLGTGGFNEQFF	TGCGCCAGCAGCCTCGGGACAGGTGGATTCAATGAGCAGTTCTTC
NA	NA	TRBV5-6	TRBJ2-5	CASSLVGTEETQYF	TGTGCCAGCAGCTTGGTTGGGACCGAAGAGACCCAGTACTTC
NA	NA	TRBV7-2	TRBJ2-5	CASSFDKGQETQYF	TGTGCCAGCAGTTTCGATAAGGGTCAAGAGACCCAGTACTTC